Detailed here is one TCR beta chain. Its target is not known. Constant-segment primers were used for 5'RACE, and the resulting TCR alpha and TCR beta cDNA libraries carried sample barcodes and UMIs. Each CDR3 protein is one row after TCRdb ran MiXCR on the 5' RACE reads. The table lists roughly 110,000 distinct CDR3 sequences, around 12% of them singletons. The length of the CDR3 is 14 residues. With 5 bases removed from V and 7 bases from J, the gap between germline ends came to 15 bases. Germline loops: CDR1 SGHNT, CDR2 YENEEA. This sample stems from a study of T-cell memory formation after mild COVID-19. Study background: Largely donor-specific TCR clusters were found. The study's findings and limits: Some clones that responded turned up in pre-infection memory, which suggests that cross-reactive memory joined in. Among CD4+ contracting clones, most were CM and EM, and CD8+ ones EMRA.

The chain joins TRBV11-3 to TRBJ2-1, with D tentatively TRBD1 (5 bases). Sequencing input: PBMCs or a T cell subset sorted from them (not recorded which). This clonotype was obtained from an adult woman who had mild COVID-19 (a few samples of this study predate the infection). Cell type and time point are not known. This CDR3 reads CASSPGPAHNEQFF. CDR3 DNA sequence: TGTGCCAGCAGCCCAGGGCCAGCTCATAATGAGCAGTTCTTC.